Presented here are 28 T cell receptor beta chains from one specimen sequenced in a study of OX40 agonist ivuxolimab in advanced cancers. The assay was immunoSEQ multiplex PCR, and TCRdb's table has in-frame clones only and misses some. Among about 110,000 clones listed, 75% to 95% were seen once. This specimen consisted of CD4+ or CD8+ T cells sorted from blood, obtained in a trial of the OX40 agonist ivuxolimab. Receptors were obtained from an adult with an advanced solid tumor such as melanoma, head and neck, liver or kidney cancer.

The chain couples TRBV27 to TRBJ2-7; D may match TRBD1 or TRBD2 (5 bases each). The CDR3 is made up of 15 amino acids. Germline assignment: CDR1 MNHEY and CDR2 SMNVEV (reference sequence). V was trimmed by 4 bases and J by 2 bases, leaving 15 bases between them. The CDR3 spells CASSSNTGRTYEQYF. The CDR3 nucleotides are TGTGCCAGCAGTTCAAATACGGGACGGACCTACGAGCAGTACTTC.

The chain's CDR3 is CASSAGGRLTDTQYF. CDR3 coding DNA: TGTGCCAGCAGTGCCGGCGGGAGGCTGACAGATACGCAGTATTTT. The chain links TRBV2 to TRBJ2-3; 8 nucleotides match TRBD2. J lost 3 bases, V lost 4 bases, and 6 bases had no gene match. The CDR3 covers 15 residues. CDR1 and CDR2 (germline): SNHLY, FYNNEI. The whole variable domain, remainder taken from reference TRBV2 and TRBJ2-3, is EPEVTQTPSHQVTQMGQEVILRCVPISNHLYFYWYRQILGQKVEFLVSFYNNEISEKSEIFDDQFSVERPDGSNFTLKIRSTKLEDSAMYFCASSAGGRLTDTQYFGPGTRLTVL.

The chain combines TRBV15 with TRBJ2-7; D call uncertain. The CDR3 is 13 amino acids. The germline V and J ends were trimmed by 0 bases and 4 bases, with 7 bases remaining between them. The germline V gene encodes CDR1 LNHNV and CDR2 YYDKDF (reference sequence). The DNA of the CDR3 is TGTGCCACCAGCAGAGATGGTTCGTACGAGCAGTACTTC. It is translated as CATSRDGSYEQYF.

The chain recombines TRBV5-6 with TRBJ2-7, with 8 nucleotides matching TRBD2. V shed 3 bases and J 3 bases; nucleotides not matched to a gene: 8. Germline-derived CDR1 and CDR2 are SGHDT and YYEEEE. The CDR3 extends over 15 amino acids. CDR3 in amino acids: CASSSLGTRGYEQYF. The CDR3 region has the DNA TGTGCCAGCAGCTCCCTCGGGACTAGAGGCTACGAGCAGTACTTC.

The chain has TRBV19 and TRBJ1-1; D might be TRBD1 (6 bases). The CDR3 sequence is 16 residues long. V was pared by 1 base and J by 4 bases, with 16 bases between. Germline V gene data show CDR1 as LNHDA and CDR2 as SQIVND (reference sequence). The CDR3: CASSIVPQGSGTEAFF. DNA of the CDR3: TGTGCCAGTAGTATAGTGCCCCAGGGGAGCGGCACTGAAGCTTTCTTT.

This sequence joins TRBV20-1 and TRBJ1-6; weak D call: TRBD1 (6 bases). The CDR3 runs 11 residues. V lost 6 bases, J lost 7 bases, and 7 bases lay in between. CDR1 and CDR2 from the germline V gene are DFQATT and SNEGSKA (reference sequence). The CDR3 sequence is CSARGNSPLHF. The DNA of the CDR3 is TGCAGTGCGAGGGGGAATTCACCCCTCCACTTT.

The CDR3 sequence: CASSLEGISTDTQYF. The CDR3 DNA is TGCGCCAGCAGCTTGGAAGGCATCAGCACAGATACGCAGTATTTT. V is TRBV5-1 and J is TRBJ2-3; D remains unclear. The V gene's germline CDR1 is SGHRS and CDR2 YFSETQ. The CDR3 runs 15 residues. The germline V and J ends were trimmed by 0 bases and 0 bases, with 8 bases remaining between them.

DNA for the CDR3: TGTGCCAGCTCACCTAATCTAAACAGGGAAGCTTTCTTT. It codes for CASSPNLNREAFF. V gene TRBV18 combines with J gene TRBJ1-1; possible D gene TRBD1, 5 bases. V dropped 3 bases and J dropped 8 bases, with 13 bases sitting between them. Germline lookup yields CDR1 KGHSH and CDR2 LQKENI. The CDR3 spans 13 residues.

This chain links TRBV18 with TRBJ1-1; 7 nucleotides agree with TRBD1. J gave up 6 bases and V 5 bases, and 3 bases lay outside the gene matches. The CDR3 runs to 12 residues. The germline CDR1 and CDR2 sequences are KGHSH and LQKENI. The DNA of the CDR3 is TGTGCCAGCTCAGTTCAGGGGGCTGAAGCTTTCTTT. Translation: CASSVQGAEAFF.

The chain links TRBV28 to TRBJ1-1; 7 positions match TRBD1. V was clipped by 6 bases and J by 4 bases; unmatched bases: 11. The germline gives CDR1 MDHEN, CDR2 SYDVKM. This CDR3 contains 15 residues. The CDR3 coding sequence is TGTGCCAGCAGCTCGGTGGAGGGGGCACGCACTGAAGCTTTCTTT. This gives the protein CASSSVEGARTEAFF. Full variable domain (outside the CDR3, taken from reference TRBV28 and TRBJ1-1): DVKVTQSSRYLVKRTGEKVFLECVQDMDHENMFWYRQDPGLGLRLIYFSYDVKMKEKGDIPEGYSVSREKKERFSLILESASTNQTSMYLCASSSVEGARTEAFFGQGTRLTVV.

The gene calls are TRBV6-1 and TRBJ1-1; D is unclear. V was pared by 0 bases and J by 7 bases, with 6 bases between. CDR1 is MNHNS and CDR2 is SASEGT in the germline V gene. The CDR3 loop spans 12 amino acids. The CDR3 DNA sequence: TGTGCCAGCAGTGAAGCTGGCGGTGAAGCTTTCTTT. This codes for CASSEAGGEAFF.

The CDR3 sequence: CASSPTSGSTDTQYF. CDR3 nucleotides: TGTGCCAGCAGTCCAACAAGCGGTAGCACAGATACGCAGTATTTT. V gene TRBV25-1 combines with J gene TRBJ2-3, with D possibly matching TRBD2 (5 bases). CDR3 length equals 15 residues. With 5 bases removed from V and 0 bases from J, the gap between germline ends came to 12 bases. Germline V gene sequence: CDR1 MGHDK, CDR2 SYGVNS.

The chain is built from TRBV18 and TRBJ2-1; D gene unclear. The CDR3 has 15 amino acids. V lost 4 bases to trimming and J lost 0 bases, with 10 bases between them. Germline-derived CDR1 and CDR2 are KGHSH and LQKENI. The CDR3 loop is CASSLGDFSYNEQFF. Written as DNA, the CDR3 is TGTGCCAGCTCACTTGGTGACTTCTCCTACAATGAGCAGTTCTTC.

The gene calls are TRBV2 and TRBJ2-7; 8 positions match TRBD2. J gave up 3 bases and V 7 bases, and 8 bases lay outside the gene matches. The CDR3 is 14 residues long. Germline CDR1 and CDR2: SNHLY and FYNNEI. For the CDR3, the DNA is TGTGCCAGCAAATCTGGACTAGCAGTCTACGAGCAGTACTTC. Protein sequence: CASKSGLAVYEQYF.

The V and J genes are TRBV5-1 and TRBJ1-5; D is undetermined. Germline V lookup: CDR1 SGHRS, CDR2 YFSETQ. The CDR3 totals 13 residues. V lost 4 bases and J lost 2, with 7 bases in between. DNA for the CDR3: TGCGCCAGCAGCCCTCGGGGCAATCAGCCCCAGCATTTT. This sequence encodes CASSPRGNQPQHF.

With regard to this clone: One end of the junction is discordant with germline, which a read error may explain. The chain couples TRBV19 to TRBJ2-2; possibly TRBD1 for D (6 bases). Germline V CDR1 and CDR2: LNHDA, SQIVND (reference sequence). The CDR3 sequence is 15 residues long. CDR3 coding DNA: TGTGCCAGTAGTTTAGACAGGATTATGGCCGGGGAGCTGTTTTTT. Amino acid sequence: CASSLDRIMAGELFF.

This clone was detected only once. The CDR3 reads CASSFGQGDQPQHF. The DNA of the CDR3 is TGTGCCAGCAGTTTCGGACAGGGGGATCAGCCCCAGCATTTT. The chain couples TRBV6-6 to TRBJ1-5; 10 nucleotides match TRBD1. In germline, CDR1 is MNHNY, CDR2 SVGAGI (reference sequence). V trimming: 4 bases; J trimming: 5 bases; junction bases outside the gene matches: 2. The CDR3 sequence is 14 residues long.

This chain connects TRBV27 to TRBJ1-1; 9 bases align to TRBD1. With V trimmed by 8 bases and J by 1 base, 8 bases remained unmatched. The CDR3 covers 15 residues. Germline loops: CDR1 MNHEY, CDR2 SMNVEV (reference sequence). For the CDR3, the DNA is TGTGCCAGCCATAACGCGGGACAGGGGAACACTGAAGCTTTCTTT. Translated, it gives CASHNAGQGNTEAFF.

The J gene is TRBJ1-2, the V gene TRBV7-2; D is unclear. Germline-derived CDR1 and CDR2 are SGHTA and FQGNSA. This CDR3 is 12 amino acids long. V lost 1 base and J lost 8, with 8 bases in between. CDR3 DNA sequence: TGTGCCAGCAGCTTAGATGTGGGCGGCTACACCTTC. This encodes CASSLDVGGYTF.

The genes are TRBV6-5 and TRBJ1-6; maybe TRBD1 (5 bases). The V end was cut by 4 bases, the J end by 10 bases, with 14 bases between. From germline, CDR1 is MNHEY and CDR2 SVGAGI. The CDR3 is 14 residues long. DNA of the CDR3: TGTGCCAGCAGTTCCAGGGATTTCCACTCACCCCTCCACTTT. Protein product: CASSSRDFHSPLHF.

V and J are TRBV2 and TRBJ2-6; 8 nucleotides agree with TRBD1. Germline values: CDR1 SNHLY, CDR2 FYNNEI. The CDR3 has 19 amino acids. V was pared by 6 bases and J by 0 bases, with 13 bases of the junction left unmatched. The CDR3 nucleotides read TGTGCCAGCAGAGCTCGCGCGGACAGGGTTCTCTCTGGGGCCAACGTCCTGACTTTC. This codes for CASRARADRVLSGANVLTF.

The chain recombines TRBV6-5 with TRBJ1-1; 7 nucleotides line up with TRBD1. Germline V gives CDR1 MNHEY, CDR2 SVGAGI. After removal of 5 bases from V and 1 base from J, the junction contained 1 base not matched to a gene. The CDR3 runs 13 residues. The CDR3 region has the DNA TGTGCCAGCAGTCGGGACAGGAACACTGAAGCTTTCTTT. This translates into CASSRDRNTEAFF.

This clone was picked up a small number of times. J is TRBJ2-5 and V is TRBV7-8; D may be TRBD1 or TRBD2 (5 bases each). The germline V gene encodes CDR1 SGHVS and CDR2 FQNEAQ. With 5 bases removed from V and 0 bases from J, the gap between germline ends came to 16 bases. This CDR3 contains 16 residues. CDR3 coding DNA: TGTGCCAGCAGCCTTGGACGGGACGCCTACCAAGAGACCCAGTACTTC. It translates to CASSLGRDAYQETQYF.

The rearrangement links TRBV1 to TRBJ1-6. TRBV1 is a recognized pseudogene. The CDR3 contains 11 residues. This CDR3 is CTSSQVSPLHF. The CDR3 DNA reads as TGCACCAGCAGCCAAGTTTCACCCCTCCACTTT.

The rearrangement joins TRBV18 to TRBJ1-1, with D perhaps matching TRBD1 (6 bases). The germline CDR1 and CDR2 sequences are KGHSH and LQKENI. The length of the CDR3 is 13 residues. Trimming took off 1 base at V and 7 bases at J, with 10 bases between the two ends. In DNA form, the CDR3 reads TGTGCCAGCTCACCACGACAGGACCTTGAAGCTTTCTTT. Protein sequence: CASSPRQDLEAFF.

V is TRBV14 and J is TRBJ2-3, with 10 bases fitting TRBD2. Germline CDR1 and CDR2: SGHDN and FVKESK. The J segment lost 3 bases and the V segment lost 3 bases, leaving 9 bases of the junction unmatched. This CDR3 spans 17 amino acids. CDR3 DNA sequence: TGTGCCAGCAGCCAGACTATAGCGGGAGGTGAGACAGATACGCAGTATTTT. Protein sequence: CASSQTIAGGETDTQYF.

The genes are TRBV11-2 and TRBJ2-2, with a tentative D call TRBD1 (6 bases). Trimming stripped 6 bases from V and 6 bases from J, with 17 bases between. The germline V gene has CDR1 SGHAT and CDR2 FQNNGV. CDR3 length: 15 residues. CDR3 nucleotides: TGTGCCAGCAGGAGAACAGGGAAAATCGCCGGGGAGCTGTTTTTT. Translation gives CASRRTGKIAGELFF.

This rearrangement joins TRBV5-1 to TRBJ2-1; 7 positions match TRBD2. The germline gives CDR1 SGHRS, CDR2 YFSETQ. The V and J ends lost 2 bases and 4 bases, in that order; junction bases with no gene match: 6. The CDR3 runs 15 residues. The CDR3 DNA follows: TGCGCCAGCAGCTTTTCCAGAGCGGGGTACAATGAGCAGTTCTTC. Residues: CASSFSRAGYNEQFF.